The clone carrying this T cell receptor beta chain was recorded a few times. The record originates from a study of OX40 agonist ivuxolimab in advanced cancers. Study background: The dose-escalation group included hepatocellular carcinoma, melanoma, renal cell carcinoma and head and neck cancer.

With 0 bases removed from V and 10 bases from J, the gap between germline ends came to 12 bases. The CDR3 length is 13 residues. The germline V gene encodes CDR1 SGHAT and CDR2 FQNNGV. Clones were read by immunoSEQ multiplex PCR, and TCRdb kept only the in-frame ones, dropping some. The repertoire includes approximately 51,000 clones, 70% to 80% of them detected once, and under 2.5% sits in the top ten. The chain carries TRBV11-2 and TRBJ1-1, with D maybe TRBD1 (6 bases). The source was CD4+ or CD8+ T cells sorted from blood, collected in a trial of the OX40 agonist ivuxolimab. This receptor was identified in an adult with an advanced solid tumor such as melanoma, head and neck, liver or kidney cancer. DNA for the CDR3: TGTGCCAGCAGCTTAGAGGCAGGGGCGAGAGCTTTCTTT. Protein: CASSLEAGARAFF.